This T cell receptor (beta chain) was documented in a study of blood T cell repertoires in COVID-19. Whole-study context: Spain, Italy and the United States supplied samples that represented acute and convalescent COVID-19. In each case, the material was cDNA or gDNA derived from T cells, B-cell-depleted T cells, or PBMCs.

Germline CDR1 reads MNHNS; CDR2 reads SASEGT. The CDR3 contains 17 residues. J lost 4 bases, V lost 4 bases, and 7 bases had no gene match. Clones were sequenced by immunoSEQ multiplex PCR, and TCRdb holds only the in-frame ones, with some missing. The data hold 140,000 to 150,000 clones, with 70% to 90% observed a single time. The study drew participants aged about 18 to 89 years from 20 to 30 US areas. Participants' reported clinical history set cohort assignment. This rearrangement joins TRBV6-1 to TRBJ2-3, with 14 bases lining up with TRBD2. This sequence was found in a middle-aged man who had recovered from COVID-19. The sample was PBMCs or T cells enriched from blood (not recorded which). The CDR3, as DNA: TGTGCCAGCAGTGCTTACGGGACTAGCGGGAGAGCAGATACGCAGTATTTT. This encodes CASSAYGTSGRADTQYF.